Below, 16 T cell receptor beta chains from the same sample are listed, as sequenced in a study of blood T cell repertoires in COVID-19. Libraries were prepared by immunoSEQ multiplex PCR; TCRdb keeps only in-frame clonotypes and omits some of them. The sample has 300,000 to 350,000 clones, around 85% seen once; the top ten hold around 2.1%. The sample consisted of PBMCs or T cells enriched from blood (not recorded which). The receptors come from a man aged 25-45 years who had recovered from COVID-19.

The V call is TRBV27, the J call TRBJ1-5; D possibly corresponds to TRBD1 (6 bases). Trimming cost V 2 bases and J 3 bases, with 11 bases left between them. The CDR3 runs to 15 residues. Germline values: CDR1 MNHEY, CDR2 SMNVEV (reference sequence). The CDR3: CASSLTPGVNQPQHF. For the CDR3, the DNA is TGTGCCAGCAGTTTAACACCAGGGGTCAATCAGCCCCAGCATTTT.

The chain employs TRBV6-5 and TRBJ1-4, with 9 nucleotides matching TRBD1. The germline V gene encodes CDR1 MNHEY and CDR2 SVGAGI. The junction had 4 bases not matched to a gene; V was cut back by 4 bases and J by 4 bases. The CDR3 has 15 residues. As DNA, the CDR3 is TGTGCCAGCAGTTCCAGGACAGGGGTTAATGAAAAACTGTTTTTT. Amino acids: CASSSRTGVNEKLFF.

V usage is TRBV6-5 and J usage is TRBJ1-1; D is perhaps TRBD1 (5 bases). Trimming left V 6 bases short and J 5 bases short, with 16 bases between. The CDR3 is made up of 14 amino acids. The germline V gene has CDR1 MNHEY and CDR2 SVGAGI. This CDR3 is CASSNRLSGTEAFF. CDR3 bases: TGTGCCAGCAGCAACAGGCTCTCAGGGACTGAAGCTTTCTTT.

The chain combines TRBV18 with TRBJ1-4; 12 bases match TRBD1. The V and J ends lost 3 bases and 2 bases, in that order; junction bases with no gene match: 4. CDR1 is KGHSH, CDR2 LQKENI, per germline. The CDR3 has 17 residues. CDR3 nucleotide sequence: TGTGCCAGCTCACCCGCGGGACAGGGGGCCACTAATGAAAAACTGTTTTTT. It codes for CASSPAGQGATNEKLFF.

This sequence joins TRBV7-9 and TRBJ2-3, with D tentatively TRBD1 (6 bases). Germline loops: CDR1 SEHNR, CDR2 FQNEAQ (reference sequence). This CDR3 has 15 residues. V was shortened by 5 bases and J by 6 bases, with 18 bases between the two germline ends. The CDR3 DNA sequence: TGTGCCAGCAGCCCCGGACAGTCCAGCTCCGATACGCAGTATTTT. It yields the protein CASSPGQSSSDTQYF. Using reference TRBV7-9 and TRBJ2-3 for the parts outside the CDR3, the full variable domain is DTGVSQNPRHKITKRGQNVTFRCDPISEHNRLYWYRQTLGQGPEFLTYFQNEAQLEKSRLLSDRFSAERPKGSFSTLEIQRTEQGDSAMYLCASSPGQSSSDTQYFGPGTRLTVL.

V usage is TRBV4-3 and J usage is TRBJ2-1, with D possibly being TRBD1 (6 bases). The V end was cut by 4 bases, the J end by 6 bases, with 13 bases between. The germline CDR1 and CDR2 sequences are LGHNA and YSLEER. The CDR3 sequence is 14 residues long. CDR3 in DNA: TGCGCCAGCAGCCCTTCCGGCAGGGGCAATGAGCAGTTCTTC. Translation: CASSPSGRGNEQFF.

This chain connects TRBV11-2 to TRBJ1-1; possibly TRBD1 for D (6 bases). CDR1 is SGHAT, CDR2 FQNNGV, per germline. V lost 0 bases and J 5 bases, leaving 10 bases between the germline ends. This CDR3 is 14 amino acids long. The CDR3 region has the DNA TGTGCCAGCAGCTTAGAAATAAGGGGGACTGAAGCTTTCTTT. Protein product: CASSLEIRGTEAFF.

This chain joins TRBV5-4 and TRBJ2-1; 7 bases are a match to TRBD2. V was pared by 0 bases and J by 5 bases, with 8 bases of the junction left unmatched. The CDR3 covers 16 residues. The germline V gene encodes CDR1 SGHNT and CDR2 YYREEE (reference sequence). CDR3 coding DNA: TGTGCCAGCAGCTTGGCAAGCGGGGCCTTCCACAATGAGCAGTTCTTC. This translates into CASSLASGAFHNEQFF.

The genes are TRBV7-2 and TRBJ1-1, with 8 bases aligning to TRBD1. The CDR3 is 14 amino acids. In germline, CDR1 is SGHTA, CDR2 FQGNSA. After removal of 1 base from V and 5 bases from J, the junction contained 3 bases not matched to a gene. The CDR3: CASSLGGTGTEAFF. DNA for the CDR3: TGTGCCAGCAGCTTAGGTGGGACAGGTACTGAAGCTTTCTTT.

The V call is TRBV10-1, the J call TRBJ1-2, with 8 bases lining up with TRBD1. V shed 6 bases, J shed 4 bases, and the junction held 7 bases outside the gene matches. CDR3 length: 14 residues. In germline, CDR1 is WNHNN, CDR2 SYGVQD (reference sequence). This CDR3 is CASRLRGLGYGYTF. The CDR3 DNA follows: TGCGCCAGCAGGCTCAGGGGGCTAGGCTATGGCTACACCTTC.

This clone was found once. The chain combines TRBV2 with TRBJ1-5; the match to TRBD1 covers 8 bases. This CDR3 region has 13 residues. Germline CDR1 and CDR2: SNHLY and FYNNEI. V lost 9 bases, J lost 5 bases, and 6 bases stayed unmatched. The CDR3 spells CASRDRGDQPQHF. CDR3 DNA sequence: TGTGCCAGTAGAGACAGGGGTGATCAGCCCCAGCATTTT.

This sequence joins TRBV9 and TRBJ2-1, with a weak D call TRBD1 (5 bases). This CDR3 is 17 amino acids long. V lost 2 bases, J lost 2 bases, and 17 bases lay in between. In germline, CDR1 is SGDLS, CDR2 YYNGEE. CDR3 coding DNA: TGTGCCAGCAGCGTCAGGACAACCCTTACCCCCTACAATGAGCAGTTCTTC. Its translation: CASSVRTTLTPYNEQFF.

The V call is TRBV6-5, the J call TRBJ2-5, with 9 positions matching TRBD1. Looked up from germline, CDR1 is MNHEY and CDR2 is SVGAGI. CDR3 length: 15 residues. V gave up 5 bases and J gave up 5 bases; unmatched junction bases: 9. CDR3: CASSPSGTGHETQYF. The CDR3, as DNA: TGTGCCAGCAGTCCGTCCGGGACAGGGCACGAGACCCAGTACTTC.

This chain uses TRBV14 with TRBJ1-1; the D is unclear. The CDR3 runs 13 residues. Deletions cut 4 bases from V and 6 bases from J, with 12 bases between. Germline-derived CDR1 and CDR2 are SGHDN and FVKESK. The CDR3: CASSPARRAEAFF. In DNA form, the CDR3 reads TGTGCCAGCAGCCCCGCCCGTCGAGCTGAAGCTTTCTTT.

This chain links TRBV6-5 with TRBJ1-2, with a weak D call TRBD1 (6 bases). V gave up 7 bases and J gave up 1 base, with 10 bases separating them. The germline gives CDR1 MNHEY, CDR2 SVGAGI. This CDR3 contains 13 residues. The CDR3 region has the DNA TGTGCCAGCATGAACAGGGATAACTATGGCTACACCTTC. Translation gives CASMNRDNYGYTF.

This chain joins TRBV9 and TRBJ2-1; 9 bases are a match to TRBD2. The CDR3 has 15 residues. V trimming: 0 bases; J trimming: 4 bases; junction bases outside the gene matches: 2. The germline V gene has CDR1 SGDLS and CDR2 YYNGEE. The CDR3: CASSVVSGGYNEQFF. The CDR3 nucleotides are TGTGCCAGCAGCGTAGTGAGCGGGGGGTACAATGAGCAGTTCTTC.